The sequence of this TCR beta chain was determined in a study of control samples from healthy donors and cancer patients. Assay used: immunoSEQ multiplex PCR; TCRdb lists only in-frame clones, some missing. This table holds 75,000 or so clones, approximately 90% found once. Trimming cost V 9 bases and J 1 base; bases outside gene matches: 7. This CDR3 has 14 amino acids. Germline CDR1 is MNHEY and CDR2 is SVGAGI. This clonotype was sampled from a man aged 60 to 69 with colorectal cancer. The V call is TRBV6-5, the J call TRBJ2-3; 7 bases match TRBD1. The sample consisted of PBMCs. CDR3: CASGVGQGTDTQYF. The DNA for the CDR3 is TGTGCCAGTGGGGTAGGACAGGGCACAGATACGCAGTATTTT.